Below are 20 T cell receptor beta chains sequenced from a single sample in a study of regulatory T cells in long-lasting Graves disease. Time point here: newly diagnosed GD, antithyroid drugs for less than 3 months. There was RNA extracted from PBMCs, and the TCR library was made from it. Arm-PCR of CDR3 regions and iRepertoire HTBI primers were used to build TCR beta libraries. Using its own MiXCR run on the multiplex PCR reads, TCRdb lists one record per CDR3 protein. The sample has a few hundred thousand distinct CDR3 sequences; around 20% are singletons. The specimen comprised peripheral blood mononuclear cells (PBMCs), sampled at new diagnosis, from a patient treated with antithyroid drugs. Receptor source: a female donor with Graves disease.

This clonotype was seen at least ten times. The CDR3 loop is CASNSDPQGRGYTF. CDR3 sequence (DNA): TGTGCCAGCAACTCAGACCCCCAGGGACGGGGCTACACCTTC. This sequence joins TRBV28 and TRBJ1-2, with a possible D match to TRBD1 (5 bases). Germline CDR1 and CDR2: MDHEN and SYDVKM. Trimming left V 7 bases short and J 8 bases short, with 20 bases between. The CDR3 totals 14 residues.

As concerns this clonotype: A single base is all that separates this from a far larger clone, so a read error is likely. The V call is TRBV12-3 or TRBV12-4, the J call TRBJ2-3; 9 nucleotides align to TRBD1. The DNA end favors TRBJ2-7, so the J call may be wrong. The CDR3 totals 14 residues. CDR3 DNA: TGTGCCAGCAGGCCGGGACAGGGACCCAACGAGCAGTACTTC. Protein sequence: CASRPGQGPNEQYF.

In this sample, this clonotype turned up many times. The chain couples TRBV6-5 to TRBJ2-3; the match to TRBD1 covers 7 bases. The germline V gene has CDR1 MNHEY and CDR2 SVGAGI. The CDR3 extends over 16 amino acids. J gave up 0 bases and V 3 bases, and 6 bases lay outside the gene matches. The CDR3 spells CASSYSNRGSTDTQYF. The CDR3 nucleotides read TGTGCCAGCAGTTATTCCAACAGGGGAAGCACAGATACGCAGTATTTT.

The table lists this clonotype with a few counts. The chain carries TRBV4-1 and TRBJ2-1; D is unresolved. CDR1 is MGHRA, CDR2 YSYEKL, per germline. The CDR3 extends over 15 amino acids. Trimming removed 3 bases from V and 5 bases from J, with 14 bases in between. CDR3 coding DNA: TGCGCCAGCAGCCATGCCCCGAAGGTAAACAATGAGCAGTTCTTC. This codes for CASSHAPKVNNEQFF.

The genes are TRBV6-1 and TRBJ2-7; TRBD2 matches 8 bases. Germline V CDR1 and CDR2: MNHNS, SASEGT. With V trimmed by 3 bases and J by 7 bases, 8 bases remained unmatched. The CDR3 contains 14 residues. CDR3 bases: TGTGCCAGCAGTGACCCCTCGGGGGGGGAGGAGCAGTACTTC. Its translation: CASSDPSGGEEQYF.

Note on this clonotype: It may be a read error: a sequence one base away is much more abundant. J is TRBJ2-1 and V is TRBV28, with D possibly being TRBD1 (6 bases). There are 13 residues in the CDR3. Germline values: CDR1 MDHEN, CDR2 SYDVKM. Trimming removed 7 bases from V and 8 bases from J, with 15 bases in between. CDR3 amino acids: CASIPRQAHEQFF. The DNA of the CDR3 is TGTGCCAGCATCCCAAGACAGGCCCATGAGCAGTTCTTC.

Ten or more counts support this clonotype. This chain joins TRBV6-2 or TRBV6-3 and TRBJ2-1, with TRBD2 identical over 10 bases. The J segment lost 6 bases and the V segment lost 8 bases, leaving 1 base of the junction unmatched. There are 12 residues in the CDR3. Germline loops: CDR1 MNHEY, CDR2 SVGEGT. CDR3 sequence (DNA): TGTGCCAGCGGACTAGCGGCCAATGAGCAGTTCTTC. Its protein is CASGLAANEQFF.

This clonotype has ten or more counts. This chain uses TRBV5-5 with TRBJ1-1, with 9 bases identical to TRBD1. With V trimmed by 4 bases and J by 1 base, 5 bases remained unmatched. Germline V lookup: CDR1 SGHKS, CDR2 YYEKEE (reference sequence). CDR3 length: 15 amino acids. The CDR3 sequence is CASSPWDRANTEAFF. The CDR3, as DNA: TGTGCCAGCAGCCCATGGGACAGGGCGAACACTGAAGCTTTCTTT. Using reference TRBV5-5 and TRBJ1-1 for the parts outside the CDR3, the full variable domain is DAGVTQSPTHLIKTRGQQVTLRCSPISGHKSVSWYQQVLGQGPQFIFQYYEKEERGRGNFPDRFSARQFPNYSSELNVNALLLGDSALYLCASSPWDRANTEAFFGQGTRLTVV.

This clonotype appeared many times. The chain carries TRBV15 and TRBJ1-2; D possibly corresponds to TRBD1 (5 bases). Trimming took 4 bases from V and 6 from J, leaving 15 bases between them. Germline CDR1 and CDR2: LNHNV and YYDKDF (reference sequence). The CDR3 is 14 amino acids. CDR3 amino acids: CATSTRQTGDGYTF. The CDR3 DNA reads TGTGCCACCAGCACCCGACAGACGGGGGATGGCTACACCTTC.

This clonotype occurred many times. This rearrangement joins TRBV24-1 to TRBJ2-1, with D tentatively TRBD1 (5 bases). V lost 7 bases and J lost 9, with 27 bases in between. The CDR3 totals 17 residues. Germline values: CDR1 KGHDR, CDR2 SFDVKD. CDR3 amino acids: CATSRTPMGRPRSEQFF. The CDR3 bases are TGTGCCACCAGCAGAACCCCTATGGGGCGCCCACGGAGTGAGCAGTTCTTC.

V and J are TRBV10-3 and TRBJ1-3; 9 bases are shared with TRBD1. Trimming at V came to 10 bases and at J to 2 bases, leaving 6 bases not matched to a gene. The V gene's germline CDR1 is ENHRY and CDR2 SYGVKD. The CDR3 length is 14 residues. The CDR3 loop is CASRQGVAGNTIYF. As DNA, the CDR3 is TGTGCCAGTAGACAGGGGGTCGCTGGAAACACCATATATTTT.

Ten or more counts support this clonotype. As DNA, the CDR3 is TGTGCCAGCAGCCAAGTAACCAGGCTCCCCTACGAGCAGTACTTC. This translates into CASSQVTRLPYEQYF. This rearrangement joins TRBV3-2 to TRBJ2-7. TRBV3-2 is described as a pseudogene. The CDR3 is made up of 15 amino acids.

This clonotype was picked up many times. V and J are TRBV7-9 and TRBJ2-1; tentative D call: TRBD2 (6 bases). V shed 5 bases and J shed 4 bases, with 24 bases lying between them. CDR3 length: 18 amino acids. The V gene's germline CDR1 is SEHNR and CDR2 FQNEAQ (reference sequence). The CDR3 protein is CASSPILAHTSPYNEQFF. CDR3 nucleotides: TGTGCCAGCAGCCCTATTCTAGCGCATACTTCTCCTTACAATGAGCAGTTCTTC.

The table lists this clonotype with many counts. This chain's CDR3 is CASGGQVYGYTF. The CDR3 DNA sequence: TGTGCCAGCGGGGGACAGGTCTATGGCTACACCTTC. The genes are TRBV25-1 and TRBJ1-2, with 8 positions matching TRBD1. Germline CDR1 MGHDK, CDR2 SYGVNS. This CDR3 comprises 12 residues. The V segment lost 8 bases and the J segment 4 bases; nucleotides outside the gene matches: 3.

This clonotype came up many times. This chain connects TRBV29-1 to TRBJ2-5; D is possibly TRBD1 (6 bases). The V end was cut by 5 bases, the J end by 1 base, with 11 bases between. This CDR3 region has 13 residues. From germline, CDR1 is SQVTM and CDR2 ANQGSEA. CDR3 region: CSVWGRAQETQYF. In DNA, the CDR3 is TGCAGCGTTTGGGGGCGGGCCCAAGAGACCCAGTACTTC.

This clonotype was recorded many times. The V and J genes are TRBV11-3 and TRBJ2-2, with D hard to call. Between the trimmed V and J ends, which lost 5 bases and 6 bases, there was a span of 10 bases. The CDR3 covers 13 residues. Germline V gives CDR1 SGHNT, CDR2 YENEEA. The CDR3 reads CASSPTEAGELFF. The CDR3 coding sequence is TGTGCCAGCAGCCCGACTGAGGCCGGGGAGCTGTTTTTT.

There are many counts of this clonotype. The V call is TRBV10-3, the J call TRBJ1-5; 7 positions agree with TRBD1. Germline V CDR1 and CDR2: ENHRY, SYGVKD. Trimming took 2 bases from V and 1 from J; bases not matched to a gene: 11. The CDR3 is made up of 18 amino acids. The CDR3 loop reads CAISEERQGTGSNQPQHF. The DNA for the CDR3 is TGTGCCATCAGTGAGGAGAGACAGGGAACGGGAAGCAATCAGCCCCAGCATTTT.

This clonotype was seen ten or more times. The chain joins TRBV7-3 to TRBJ2-3, with TRBD2 matching over 7 bases. V dropped 0 bases and J dropped 3; count of bases not matched to a gene: 9. Per the germline V gene, CDR1 is SGHTA and CDR2 is FQGTGA. This CDR3 region has 17 residues. Here the CDR3 DNA reads TGTGCCAGCAGCTTAACGGCGGCGGGAGTAGGGACAGATACGCAGTATTTT. Its translation is CASSLTAAGVGTDTQYF.

The chain joins TRBV3-1 to TRBJ2-7; 7 nucleotides line up with TRBD1. V gave up 0 bases and J gave up 5 bases; unmatched junction bases: 7. The CDR3 is 15 residues long. Germline V gene sequence: CDR1 LGHDT, CDR2 YNNKEL (reference sequence). CDR3 residues: CASSQEVGTAHEQYF. The CDR3 nucleotides are TGTGCCAGCAGCCAAGAAGTGGGGACAGCTCACGAGCAGTACTTC.

This clonotype showed up many times. The rearrangement links TRBV29-1 to TRBJ1-1; D is uncertain. The CDR3 length is 13 residues. Deletions cut 7 bases from V and 5 bases from J, with 17 bases between. Germline lookup yields CDR1 SQVTM and CDR2 ANQGSEA. CDR3 in DNA: TGCAGCGGGAACTCGGGCCTGGATACTGAAGCTTTCTTT. Protein sequence: CSGNSGLDTEAFF.